This T cell receptor (beta chain) was obtained from a study of Ad26.COV2.S vaccination and SARS-CoV-2 variants. Study in general: Ad26.COV2.S was injected intramuscularly once or twice, 56 days apart.

CDR1 MNHNY and CDR2 SVGAGI come from the germline V gene (reference sequence). V lost 5 bases to trimming and J lost 5 bases; unmatched junction nucleotides: 10. The length of the CDR3 is 15 residues. Data came from immunoSEQ multiplex PCR; TCRdb stores just in-frame clones and leaves some out. This sample yields fewer than 500,000 clones, of which 80% to 95% are seen a single time; 9% to 15% belongs to the top ten. General observations from the study: Vaccinees displayed broader spike-specific TCR repertoires than placebo recipients. Reportedly, after vaccination the spike-specific CD8+ and CD4+ T cell responses displayed substantial breadth.

Regarding treatment: approximately 18 received Ad26.COV2.S at low or high dose, single or two shots; 5 received placebo; per-sample allocation not given. The samples were gathered on day 63 after the first injection of vaccine or placebo. As to this clone: No antigen is known for it.

V and J are TRBV6-6 and TRBJ1-2; 8 bases agree with TRBD1. The input for sequencing was peripheral blood, taken in a trial of Ad26.COV2.S vaccine versus placebo. This TCR was recovered from a person between 18 and 65 years old who received the Ad26.COV2.S COVID-19 vaccine or a placebo. The CDR3 protein is CASSITGGRRYGYTF. Here the CDR3 DNA reads TGTGCCAGCAGTATTACAGGGGGAAGACGGTATGGCTACACCTTC.